The T cell receptor beta chain described here comes from a study of beta chain features in type 1 diabetes. Overall study: Healthy donors resembled patients in age, gender and cell yields. Findings and limits, study-wide: Shortening of TCRB CDR3s, moderate but significant, appeared in all four CD4+ subsets of Type 1 diabetes patients.

Every bit of the isolated RNA underwent reverse transcription, so sequencing read expressed TCRB transcripts. The repertoire was sequenced with immunoSEQ multiplex PCR; TCRdb's copy has only in-frame clones and lacks some. Of around 650,000 clones listed, roughly 12% were seen once; the top ten hold roughly 0.12%. There are a few counts of this clone. Its target is unknown. CDR1 and CDR2 from the germline V gene are WSHSY and SAAADI. The V and J ends lost 3 bases and 0 bases, in that order; junction bases with no gene match: 5. The CDR3 loop spans 16 amino acids. J is TRBJ1-5 and V is TRBV10-2; TRBD1 agrees at 7 bases. The specimen sequenced was naive CD4+ T cells from blood. The sequence derives from a man aged 25 to 45 with type 1 diabetes. DNA for the CDR3: TGCGCCAGCAGTGACCTTGGGACAGTTAGCAATCAGCCCCAGCATTTT. Translated, it gives CASSDLGTVSNQPQHF.